This TCR beta chain was captured in a study of T-cell memory formation after mild COVID-19. Looking at the study overall: In these data, TCR clusters were largely donor specific. Study conclusions and caveats: Within pre-infection memory, some responding clones were found, suggesting cross-reactive memory joined. Mainly in CM and EM were contracting CD4+ clones; CD8+ were in EMRA.

Details on this clonotype: Its cognate antigen is unknown.

TCRdb reprocessed the 5' RACE reads with MiXCR, giving one entry per CDR3 protein. The sample lists 500,000 to 650,000 distinct CDR3 sequences, less than 25% seen once, with approximately 8.4% in the top ten. This TCR was sampled from an adult woman who had mild COVID-19 (a few samples of this study predate the infection). Cell type and time point are not known. Sequencing was performed on PBMCs or a T cell subset sorted from them (not recorded which).

For the CDR3, the DNA is TGCGCCAGCAGCTCCGGAGCGGGAGGGATGAGGGAGCAGTACTTC. It codes for CASSSGAGGMREQYF. The gene calls are TRBV5-1 and TRBJ2-7; 10 nucleotides agree with TRBD2. Germline-derived CDR1 and CDR2 are SGHRS and YFSETQ. The CDR3 has 15 residues. V lost 3 bases to trimming and J lost 7 bases; unmatched junction nucleotides: 10.